Presented here are 23 T cell receptor beta chains from one specimen sequenced in a study of blood T cells in healthy people across ages. The authors ran a second PCR of about 6 to 11 cycles using a sample-barcoded 5' primer and a J-beta primer mix. TCRdb ran MiXCR on the 5' RACE reads and lists one entry per CDR3 protein. The sample consists of 910,000 or so distinct CDR3 sequences, about 53% of them appearing once. The sequenced sample consisted of blood. The receptors derive from a woman in her fifties or sixties in good health.

This sequence joins TRBV5-1 and TRBJ1-1; 7 nucleotides agree with TRBD1. The J segment lost 4 bases and the V segment lost 4 bases, leaving 10 bases of the junction unmatched. This CDR3 contains 15 residues. Germline loops: CDR1 SGHRS, CDR2 YFSETQ. The CDR3 DNA is TGCGCCAGCAGCCCGTCGGGACAGACGAGCACTGAAGCTTTCTTT. This encodes CASSPSGQTSTEAFF.

This clonotype was observed a few times. The V gene is TRBV10-3, the J gene TRBJ2-7; TRBD2 matches 11 bases. V was clipped by 0 bases and J by 5 bases; unmatched bases: 6. Germline V gene data show CDR1 as ENHRY and CDR2 as SYGVKD. This CDR3 comprises 16 residues. The CDR3 sequence: CAISESMASGRNEQYF. The CDR3 DNA follows: TGTGCCATCAGTGAGTCGATGGCTAGCGGGAGGAACGAGCAGTACTTC.

Regarding this clonotype: The junction differs from germline at one of its ends, possibly a read error. V is TRBV30 and J is TRBJ2-7; 8 nucleotides match TRBD2. The V gene's germline CDR1 is GTSNPN and CDR2 SVGIG (reference sequence). This CDR3 region has 12 residues. The CDR3 bases are TGTGCCGGGAGCGGGAGTGGTCTTGAGCAGTACTTC. Its translation is CAGSGSGLEQYF.

This chain links TRBV5-1 with TRBJ2-4; either TRBD1 or TRBD2 may fit D (6 bases each). TRBJ2-7 explains the end of the DNA better; the J call may be wrong. Germline CDR1 and CDR2: SGHRS and YFSETQ. The CDR3 contains 13 residues. CDR3 bases: TGCGCCAGCGGAAGGGGGGACTCCTACGAGCAGTACTTC. Its protein product is CASGRGDSYEQYF.

The chain links TRBV6-5 to TRBJ1-2; D gene unclear. Trimming pared 10 bases from V and 8 bases from J, leaving 17 bases between. Looked up from germline, CDR1 is MNHEY and CDR2 is SVGAGI. The CDR3 extends over 12 amino acids. This CDR3 is CATLSSRKGYTF. The CDR3 DNA follows: TGTGCCACCCTATCTTCACGGAAGGGCTACACCTTC.

This clonotype has more than one count but fewer than ten. The chain links TRBV28 to TRBJ2-7; no firm D call. Trimming cost V 3 bases and J 3 bases, with 15 bases left between them. The germline gives CDR1 MDHEN, CDR2 SYDVKM. This CDR3 spans 15 amino acids. The CDR3 loop is CASSFSGRSNYEQYF. The CDR3 DNA sequence: TGTGCCAGCAGTTTCTCCGGACGGAGCAACTACGAGCAGTACTTC.

The gene calls are TRBV29-1 and TRBJ2-1; D unresolved. This CDR3 comprises 10 residues. Germline values: CDR1 SQVTM, CDR2 ANQGSEA. Trimming pared 7 bases from V and 10 bases from J, leaving 11 bases between. CDR3 bases: TGCAGCGCCGGATTTCACGAGCAGTTCTTC. Its protein is CSAGFHEQFF.

This clonotype came up many times. V is TRBV12-3 or TRBV12-4 and J is TRBJ2-7; D possibly corresponds to TRBD2 (5 bases). Trimming pared 3 bases from V and 3 bases from J, leaving 9 bases between. This CDR3 is 13 amino acids long. The CDR3, as DNA: TGTGCCAGCAGTTTGGGAGAGAACTACGAGCAGTACTTC. It encodes CASSLGENYEQYF.

The rearrangement joins TRBV20-1 to TRBJ2-7, with 7 bases identical to TRBD2. The CDR3 is 14 residues long. J gave up 2 bases and V 2 bases, and 6 bases lay outside the gene matches. Germline CDR1 reads DFQATT; CDR2 reads SNEGSKA (reference sequence). The CDR3 here is CSARPTSTTYEQYF. CDR3 bases: TGCAGTGCTAGACCGACTAGCACTACCTACGAGCAGTACTTC.

The CDR3, as DNA: TGTGCCAGCAGCTTTCAAATGTCGGGAGGCCCTCAAGAGACCCAGTACTTC. Residues: CASSFQMSGGPQETQYF. The rearrangement uses TRBV11-2 and TRBJ2-5; TRBD2 aligns across 7 bases. V gave up 3 bases and J gave up 2 bases; unmatched junction bases: 12. Germline CDR1 and CDR2: SGHAT and FQNNGV. The CDR3 consists of 17 residues.

The chain is built from TRBV7-2 and TRBJ2-7, with 11 bases matching TRBD2. V lost 6 bases, J lost 3 bases, and 4 bases stayed unmatched. CDR1 and CDR2 from the germline V gene are SGHTA and FQGNSA. The CDR3 extends over 14 amino acids. The CDR3 region is CASRGLAGLYEQYF. The CDR3 DNA reads TGTGCCAGCAGAGGACTAGCGGGCCTCTACGAGCAGTACTTC.

This chain uses TRBV20-1 with TRBJ2-4; D is possibly TRBD1 (6 bases). The J call may be in error: the DNA end matches TRBJ2-7 better. The length of the CDR3 is 15 residues. Germline V lookup: CDR1 DFQATT, CDR2 SNEGSKA (reference sequence). The CDR3 loop is CSASTSWTASYEQYF. In nucleotides, the CDR3 is TGCAGTGCGAGTACCAGTTGGACAGCGTCCTACGAGCAGTACTTC.

The V gene is TRBV27, the J gene TRBJ1-2; possibly TRBD1 for D (5 bases). Germline assignment: CDR1 MNHEY and CDR2 SMNVEV (reference sequence). V lost 6 bases to trimming and J lost 3 bases, with 20 bases between them. The CDR3 sequence is 16 residues long. In nucleotides, the CDR3 is TGTGCCAGCAGCCCCTCGGTGGGGCGTGTTCACTATGGCTACACCTTC. The encoded protein is CASSPSVGRVHYGYTF.

CDR3 region: CASSSRGPIYETQYF. The CDR3 DNA reads TGTGCCAGCAGTTCTCGGGGGCCGATCTATGAGACCCAGTACTTC. This chain joins TRBV28 and TRBJ2-5, with D perhaps assigned TRBD1 or TRBD2 (6 bases each). Trimming removed 4 bases at V and 5 bases at J, with 17 bases between. This CDR3 region has 15 residues. Germline V gene sequence: CDR1 MDHEN, CDR2 SYDVKM.

This chain uses TRBV2 with TRBJ2-2; 13 nucleotides align to TRBD2. CDR3 length equals 16 residues. Germline CDR1 and CDR2: SNHLY and FYNNEI. J gave up 6 bases and V 8 bases, and 9 bases lay outside the gene matches. The CDR3 protein is CASAVGLAGAPGELFF. DNA of the CDR3: TGTGCCAGCGCGGTAGGACTAGCGGGAGCCCCCGGGGAGCTGTTTTTT.

This rearrangement joins TRBV4-3 to TRBJ2-1; D remains unclear. This CDR3 is 13 amino acids long. Germline lookup yields CDR1 LGHNA and CDR2 YSLEER. V dropped 8 bases and J dropped 7 bases, with 15 bases sitting between them. CDR3 nucleotide sequence: TGCGCCAGCGCCTCTTCATGGGCGAATGAGCAGTTCTTC. Amino acid sequence: CASASSWANEQFF.

This clonotype was counted only a few times. The rearrangement joins TRBV2 to TRBJ2-3; D is possibly TRBD2 (6 bases). CDR1 and CDR2 (germline): SNHLY, FYNNEI. Between the trimmed V and J ends, which lost 4 bases and 6 bases, there was a span of 11 bases. This CDR3 is built from 13 residues. The CDR3 loop is CASSVGGADTQYF. Here the CDR3 DNA reads TGTGCCAGCAGTGTCGGAGGGGCTGATACGCAGTATTTT.

This clonotype has more than one count but fewer than ten. The chain carries TRBV20-1 and TRBJ2-7; no clear D gene. V was pared by 6 bases and J by 4 bases, with 19 bases between. The CDR3 runs 14 residues. In germline, CDR1 is DFQATT, CDR2 SNEGSKA (reference sequence). CDR3 amino acids: CSAEGRPLSYEQYF. The CDR3 nucleotides are TGCAGTGCAGAAGGGCGACCTCTTTCGTACGAGCAGTACTTC.

The V and J genes are TRBV27 and TRBJ1-4, with D unclear. This CDR3 is built from 12 residues. From germline, CDR1 is MNHEY and CDR2 SMNVEV (reference sequence). Trimming stripped 6 bases from V and 5 bases from J, with 7 bases between. The CDR3 reads CASRQRNEKLFF. The CDR3 DNA reads TGTGCCAGCAGGCAGAGGAATGAAAAACTGTTTTTT.

This clonotype was observed a few times. The CDR3 nucleotides read TGCAGCGTTCTCCTCGACAGGGTGCAAAATGAGCAGTACTTC. Encoded protein: CSVLLDRVQNEQYF. The chain recombines TRBV29-1 with TRBJ2-5; TRBD1 aligns across 7 bases. CDR1 and CDR2 from the germline V gene are SQVTM and ANQGSEA. The length of the CDR3 is 14 residues. V dropped 5 bases and J dropped 11; count of bases not matched to a gene: 17.

V and J are TRBV7-8 and TRBJ1-2; the D gene is possibly TRBD1 (6 bases). CDR1 is SGHVS and CDR2 is FQNEAQ in the germline V gene. The CDR3 covers 15 residues. V was cut by 5 bases and J by 7 bases, with 20 bases left in between. CDR3 sequence: CASSPRFETGIGYTF. The CDR3 DNA reads as TGTGCCAGCAGCCCACGTTTTGAAACAGGGATTGGCTACACCTTC.

This clonotype came up once. The chain links TRBV20-1 to TRBJ2-2, with 10 bases that match TRBD2. In germline, CDR1 is DFQATT, CDR2 SNEGSKA (reference sequence). The CDR3 runs to 17 residues. With V trimmed by 4 bases and J by 6 bases, 14 bases remained unmatched. Here the CDR3 reads CSATSGGGLARSGELFF. In DNA form, the CDR3 reads TGCAGTGCTACCTCGGGTGGGGGACTAGCGAGGTCCGGGGAGCTGTTTTTT.

CDR3 nucleotide sequence: TGCAGTGCTAGAAGGAAGGCGGCCGACTTCAATCAGCCCCAGCATTTT. Protein sequence: CSARRKAADFNQPQHF. This chain links TRBV20-1 with TRBJ1-5; D unclear. The CDR3 is made up of 16 amino acids. V was trimmed by 2 bases and J by 3 bases, leaving 17 bases between them. Germline V CDR1 and CDR2: DFQATT, SNEGSKA (reference sequence).